This T cell receptor beta chain was sequenced during a study of T cell repertoires in cytomegalovirus infection. Looking at the study overall: Based on public TCR beta signatures, there were indications of CMV infection and of a matching HLA type. Study results and limitations: Cumulative public TCR beta family frequency identified CMV carriers with the relevant HLA.

With regard to this clonotype: The antigen is unknown.

TCRdb re-called the reads through MiXCR, storing one row per CDR3 protein. The sample lists 740,000 or so distinct CDR3 sequences, about 40% occurring once. The sequence came from a human donor in good health (CMV status not recorded). Some clones in this sample may be carry-over from other donors' samples. Source material: PBMCs.

CDR3 coding DNA: TGCAGTGCTAGAACGGGGACTAGCGACACCGGGGAGCTGTTTTTT. This encodes CSARTGTSDTGELFF. The chain couples TRBV20-1 to TRBJ2-2; TRBD2 agrees at 10 bases. Trimming removed 2 bases from V and 3 bases from J; junction bases left unmatched: 3. From germline, CDR1 is DFQATT and CDR2 SNEGSKA (reference sequence). The CDR3 sequence is 15 residues long.